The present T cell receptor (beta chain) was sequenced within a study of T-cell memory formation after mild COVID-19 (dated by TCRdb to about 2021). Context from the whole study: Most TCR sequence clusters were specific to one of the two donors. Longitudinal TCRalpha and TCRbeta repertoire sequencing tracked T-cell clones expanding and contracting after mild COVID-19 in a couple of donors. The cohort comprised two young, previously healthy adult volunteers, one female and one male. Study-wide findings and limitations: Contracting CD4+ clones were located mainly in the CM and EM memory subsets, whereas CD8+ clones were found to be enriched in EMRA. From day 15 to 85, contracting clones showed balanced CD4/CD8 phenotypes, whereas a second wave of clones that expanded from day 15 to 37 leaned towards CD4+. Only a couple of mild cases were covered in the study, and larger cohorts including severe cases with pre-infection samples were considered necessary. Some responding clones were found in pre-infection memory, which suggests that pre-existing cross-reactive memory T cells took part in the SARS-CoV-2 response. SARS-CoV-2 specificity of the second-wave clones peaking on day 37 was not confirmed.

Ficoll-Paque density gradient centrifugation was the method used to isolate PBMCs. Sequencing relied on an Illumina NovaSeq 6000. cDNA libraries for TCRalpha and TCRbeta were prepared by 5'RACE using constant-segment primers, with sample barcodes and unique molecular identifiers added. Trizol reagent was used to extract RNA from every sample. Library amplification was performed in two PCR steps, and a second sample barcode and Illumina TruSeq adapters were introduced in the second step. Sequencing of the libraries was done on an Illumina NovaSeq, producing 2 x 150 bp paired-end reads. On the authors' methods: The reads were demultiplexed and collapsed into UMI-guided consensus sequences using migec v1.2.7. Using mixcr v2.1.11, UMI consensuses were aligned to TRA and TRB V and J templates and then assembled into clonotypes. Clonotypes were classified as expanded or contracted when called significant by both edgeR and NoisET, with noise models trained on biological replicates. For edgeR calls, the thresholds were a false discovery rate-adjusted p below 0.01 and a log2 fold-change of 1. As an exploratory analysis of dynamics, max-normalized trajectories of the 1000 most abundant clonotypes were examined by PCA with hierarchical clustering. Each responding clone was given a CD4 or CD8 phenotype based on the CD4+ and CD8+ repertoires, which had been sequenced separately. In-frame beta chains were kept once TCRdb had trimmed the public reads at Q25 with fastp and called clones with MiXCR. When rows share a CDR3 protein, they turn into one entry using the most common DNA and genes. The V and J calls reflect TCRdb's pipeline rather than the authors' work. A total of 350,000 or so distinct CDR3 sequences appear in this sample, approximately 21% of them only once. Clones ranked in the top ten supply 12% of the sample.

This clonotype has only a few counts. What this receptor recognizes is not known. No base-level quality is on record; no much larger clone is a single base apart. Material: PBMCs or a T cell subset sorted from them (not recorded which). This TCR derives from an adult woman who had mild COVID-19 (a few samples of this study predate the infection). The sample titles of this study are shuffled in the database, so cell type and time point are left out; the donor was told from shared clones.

The nucleotide sequence is TGTGCCAGCAGCCAAGGGACAGTCCTCTATGGCTACACCTTC. Protein translation: CASSQGTVLYGYTF. The V and J segments used are TRBV3-1 and TRBJ1-2; TRBD1 could be the D gene, as 6 bases match. Trimming at the junction amounts to 1 base on V and 4 bases on J, and the germline ends lie 10 bases apart. CDR1 and CDR2, per the germline V gene (reference sequence), are LGHDT and YNNKEL. Spanning cysteine to phenylalanine, the CDR3 consists of 14 amino acids. Of all the DNA, just the CDR3 is kept, 42 bases in frame from base 1.